Listed here are 26 T cell receptor beta chains from one sample, sequenced in a study of T cell repertoires in cytomegalovirus infection. TCRdb independently ran MiXCR on the reads; one entry per CDR3 protein. The sample holds about 740,000 distinct CDR3 sequences, around 32% seen once. Their cognate antigens are unknown. The sample here was cultured PBMCs, taken from culture after CMV antigen stimulation. The receptor source for this set is a human donor in good health (CMV status not recorded). Some clones in this sample may be carry-over from other donors' samples.

This sequence joins TRBV18 and TRBJ2-1; 7 bases line up with TRBD1. CDR1 is KGHSH, CDR2 LQKENI, per germline. This CDR3 comprises 15 residues. Trimming cost V 6 bases and J 0 bases; bases outside gene matches: 5. CDR3 amino acids: CASSQQGSSYNEQFF. The CDR3 DNA reads as TGTGCCAGCTCGCAACAGGGGAGCTCCTACAATGAGCAGTTCTTC.

The V and J genes are TRBV30 and TRBJ2-3; D perhaps matches TRBD2 (6 bases). Trimming stripped 4 bases from V and 5 bases from J, with 16 bases between. The germline V gene encodes CDR1 GTSNPN and CDR2 SVGIG (reference sequence). The CDR3 has 14 amino acids. The CDR3, as DNA: TGTGCCTGGATGTTCGGGGGAGTACGAGATACGCAGTATTTT. Encoded protein: CAWMFGGVRDTQYF.

This clonotype was picked up many times. The J gene is TRBJ2-2, the V gene TRBV5-5, with D unresolved. The germline gives CDR1 SGHKS, CDR2 YYEKEE (reference sequence). V was shortened by 4 bases and J by 4 bases, with 8 bases between the two germline ends. This CDR3 spans 13 amino acids. The CDR3 loop is CASSLWGTGELFF. Here the CDR3 DNA reads TGTGCCAGCAGCCTATGGGGCACCGGGGAGCTGTTTTTT.

The chain combines TRBV2 with TRBJ2-3, with unresolved D. Germline V gene data show CDR1 as SNHLY and CDR2 as FYNNEI. The CDR3 loop spans 12 amino acids. V lost 6 bases, J lost 6 bases, and 10 bases lay in between. This CDR3 is CASRGPRDTQYF. DNA for the CDR3: TGTGCCAGCAGGGGCCCGAGGGATACGCAGTATTTT.

This clonotype was counted a few times. The chain has TRBV12-5 and TRBJ2-7; D is uncertain. V was clipped by 0 bases and J by 4 bases, with 10 bases between them. CDR3 size: 14 residues. Germline V lookup: CDR1 LGHNT, CDR2 FRNRAP. The CDR3 coding sequence is TGTGCTAGTGGTTTGGTAACCAGGAGTTACGAGCAGTACTTC. Amino acids: CASGLVTRSYEQYF. Full variable domain (rest looked up from reference TRBV12-5 and TRBJ2-7): DARVTQTPRHKVTEMGQEVTMRCQPILGHNTVFWYRQTMMQGLELLAYFRNRAPLDDSGMPKDRFSAEMPDATLATLKIQPSEPRDSAVYFCASGLVTRSYEQYFGPGTRLTVT.

The gene calls are TRBV15 and TRBJ2-3; a weak D match, TRBD1 (6 bases). The CDR3 length is 14 residues. The V gene's germline CDR1 is LNHNV and CDR2 YYDKDF (reference sequence). Trimming pared 0 bases from V and 5 bases from J, leaving 9 bases between. The CDR3 spells CATSRDRGGDTQYF. The CDR3 DNA reads TGTGCCACCAGCAGAGATAGAGGGGGAGATACGCAGTATTTT.

This rearrangement joins TRBV10-3 to TRBJ1-1; D is unclear. V dropped 2 bases and J dropped 2 bases, with 12 bases sitting between them. From germline, CDR1 is ENHRY and CDR2 SYGVKD. The CDR3 covers 15 residues. Here the CDR3 DNA reads TGTGCCATCAGTGAGGTTGGAGGGATTAACACTGAAGCTTTCTTT. It specifies CAISEVGGINTEAFF.

This clonotype was detected a few times. This chain uses TRBV18 with TRBJ2-7; D not certain. Between the trimmed V and J ends, which lost 4 bases and 3 bases, there was a span of 19 bases. This CDR3 has 16 residues. Germline V gives CDR1 KGHSH, CDR2 LQKENI. This CDR3 is CASSQGRTTLNYEQYF. The CDR3 region has the DNA TGTGCCAGCTCACAAGGTCGGACGACCCTTAACTACGAGCAGTACTTC.

J is TRBJ1-1 and V is TRBV20-1, with 10 nucleotides matching TRBD1. Germline V CDR1 and CDR2: DFQATT, SNEGSKA (reference sequence). Trimming at V came to 4 bases and at J to 4 bases, leaving 6 bases not matched to a gene. There are 14 residues in the CDR3. CDR3 sequence: CSATGQGSRTEAFF. Written as DNA, the CDR3 is TGCAGTGCTACGGGACAGGGGTCCCGCACTGAAGCTTTCTTT.

The CDR3 DNA reads as TGTGCCAGCAGCTCATATAATACAGATACGCAGTATTTT. Translating gives CASSSYNTDTQYF. The rearrangement uses TRBV7-6 and TRBJ2-3; unclear D gene. Per germline, CDR1 SGHVS and CDR2 FNYEAQ. Trimming shortened V by 4 bases and J by 3 bases, and 8 bases separated the two germline ends. The CDR3 spans 13 residues.

The chain has TRBV6-5 and TRBJ2-3, with TRBD2 identical over 8 bases. The V segment lost 0 bases and the J segment 6 bases; nucleotides outside the gene matches: 5. Germline loops: CDR1 MNHEY, CDR2 SVGAGI. This CDR3 is built from 15 residues. The CDR3 is CASSYSGSGADTQYF. In DNA, the CDR3 is TGTGCCAGCAGTTACTCCGGTAGCGGGGCGGATACGCAGTATTTT.

This clonotype was counted between two and nine times. The gene calls are TRBV11-3 and TRBJ2-7; TRBD2 agrees at 7 bases. The germline gives CDR1 SGHNT, CDR2 YENEEA. V gave up 5 bases and J gave up 6 bases; unmatched junction bases: 7. The CDR3 is made up of 13 amino acids. As DNA, the CDR3 is TGTGCCAGCAGCCCTGGGAGGGGACGCGAGCAGTACTTC. Its translation is CASSPGRGREQYF.

Concerning this clonotype itself: This may be a read error, as it is one base from a much larger clone. The rearrangement uses TRBV7-6 and TRBJ2-1; D not certain. Trimming took 1 base from V and 4 from J, leaving 8 bases between them. CDR1 and CDR2 from the germline V gene are SGHVS and FNYEAQ. This CDR3 spans 14 amino acids. The CDR3 protein is CASSLEPGYNEQFF. The CDR3 DNA is TGTGCCAGCAGCTTAGAACCAGGATACAATGAGCAGTTCTTC.

This clonotype was found many times. The rearrangement links TRBV7-2 to TRBJ2-4; 13 nucleotides agree with TRBD2. V lost 3 bases and J lost 1; bases outside the gene matches: 0. The CDR3 loop spans 16 amino acids. Germline V lookup: CDR1 SGHTA, CDR2 FQGNSA. The CDR3 loop reads CASSLTSGGAKNIQYF. CDR3 nucleotide sequence: TGTGCCAGCAGCTTGACTAGCGGGGGGGCCAAAAACATTCAGTACTTC.

The chain carries TRBV6-5 and TRBJ1-1, with TRBD1 identical over 7 bases. V shed 6 bases, J shed 6 bases, and the junction held 4 bases outside the gene matches. The CDR3 sequence is 12 residues long. The germline gives CDR1 MNHEY, CDR2 SVGAGI. CDR3 coding DNA: TGTGCCAGCAGGGGGGGGACAGCTGAAGCTTTCTTT. It specifies CASRGGTAEAFF.

This clonotype occurred many times. One end of the junction does not line up with germline, which may come from a read error. This rearrangement joins TRBV7-2 to TRBJ2-5; the D gene is possibly TRBD2 (5 bases). The length of the CDR3 is 14 residues. Germline lookup yields CDR1 SGHTA and CDR2 FQGNSA. This CDR3 is CASSWRPNQETQYF. In DNA form, the CDR3 reads TGTGCCAGCAGCTGGAGGCCCAACCAGGAGACCCAGTACTTC.

This clonotype has ten or more counts. The rearrangement joins TRBV7-2 to TRBJ2-7; D tentatively fits TRBD1 or TRBD2 (5 bases each). The CDR3 runs to 15 residues. The V gene lost 3 bases and the J gene lost 0 bases, with 12 bases spanning the gap. CDR1 is SGHTA, CDR2 FQGNSA, per germline. The chain's CDR3 is CASSFMRGDSYEQYF. The DNA for the CDR3 is TGTGCCAGCAGCTTCATGAGGGGTGACTCCTACGAGCAGTACTTC.

This clonotype came up a few times. The genes are TRBV7-8 and TRBJ1-6; TRBD1 is a possible D gene (5 bases). The CDR3 runs to 15 residues. V shed 2 bases and J shed 7 bases, with 12 bases lying between them. In germline, CDR1 is SGHVS, CDR2 FQNEAQ. The CDR3 sequence is CASSLRPTANSPLHF. CDR3 nucleotide sequence: TGTGCCAGCAGCTTACGGCCGACAGCGAATTCACCCCTCCACTTT.

The chain uses TRBV5-1 and TRBJ1-3; D is unclear. CDR1 SGHRS and CDR2 YFSETQ come from the germline V gene. The germline V and J ends were trimmed by 4 bases and 0 bases, with 14 bases remaining between them. This CDR3 region has 16 residues. In DNA form, the CDR3 reads TGCGCCAGCAGCCTAAACATACAGAGCTCTGGAAACACCATATATTTT. This encodes CASSLNIQSSGNTIYF.

The chain employs TRBV6-1 and TRBJ1-6; unclear D gene. The CDR3 contains 14 residues. The V and J ends lost 8 bases and 0 bases respectively, with 8 bases between them. CDR1 and CDR2 (germline): MNHNS, SASEGT. The CDR3 region is CASGLSSYNSPLHF. CDR3 DNA: TGTGCCAGCGGACTTAGCTCCTATAATTCACCCCTCCACTTT.

The chain recombines TRBV28 with TRBJ2-1; maybe TRBD2 (5 bases). The V end lost 7 bases, the J end lost 8 bases, and 12 bases lay between the germline ends. The CDR3 length is 12 residues. CDR1 is MDHEN and CDR2 is SYDVKM in the germline V gene. The CDR3 DNA reads as TGTGCCAGCACCGGGGAGTTCGATGAGCAGTTCTTC. Its translation is CASTGEFDEQFF.

The chain joins TRBV20-1 to TRBJ2-3; either TRBD1 or TRBD2 may fit D (5 bases each). Deletions cut 5 bases from V and 1 base from J, with 19 bases between. The CDR3 loop spans 16 amino acids. From germline, CDR1 is DFQATT and CDR2 SNEGSKA (reference sequence). CDR3 bases: TGCAGTGCTGAGGCCCACCGCCTGGGGGGCACAGATACGCAGTATTTT. Its translation: CSAEAHRLGGTDTQYF.

This clonotype has ten or more counts. Written as DNA, the CDR3 is TGTGCCAGCAGCCTTCGGCGGGAAGATTACGGGGAGCTGTTTTTT. Translated: CASSLRREDYGELFF. This chain connects TRBV7-2 to TRBJ2-2; D may be TRBD2 (6 bases). Trimming stripped 5 bases from V and 7 bases from J, with 17 bases between. This CDR3 has 15 amino acids. The germline gives CDR1 SGHTA, CDR2 FQGNSA. Complete variable domain (other parts from reference TRBV7-2 and TRBJ2-2): GAGVSQSPSNKVTEKGKDVELRCDPISGHTALYWYRQSLGQGLEFLIYFQGNSAPDKSGLPSDRFSAERTGGSVSTLTIQRTQQEDSAVYLCASSLRREDYGELFFGEGSRLTVL.

V gene TRBV20-1 combines with J gene TRBJ2-2, with D hard to call. Trimming took 3 bases from V and 1 from J, leaving 3 bases between them. Germline V gene data show CDR1 as DFQATT and CDR2 as SNEGSKA (reference sequence). This CDR3 contains 12 residues. The chain's CDR3 is CSASGNTGELFF. The CDR3 bases are TGCAGTGCTAGCGGGAACACCGGGGAGCTGTTTTTT.

The V gene is TRBV4-1, the J gene TRBJ2-1, with D perhaps matching TRBD2 (5 bases). Between the trimmed V and J ends, which lost 3 bases and 6 bases, there was a span of 15 bases. This CDR3 contains 15 residues. Germline V gene sequence: CDR1 MGHRA, CDR2 YSYEKL. In DNA, the CDR3 is TGCGCCAGCAGCCACCGCATGGTAGCGTCCAATGAGCAGTTCTTC. The encoded protein is CASSHRMVASNEQFF.

This clonotype occurred many times. This chain uses TRBV11-2 with TRBJ1-1; D gene uncertain. Germline loops: CDR1 SGHAT, CDR2 FQNNGV. The CDR3 is made up of 15 amino acids. V was shortened by 1 base and J by 3 bases, with 12 bases between the two germline ends. The DNA of the CDR3 is TGTGCCAGCAGCTTAGCTTCCCAGTGGGACACTGAAGCTTTCTTT. Protein: CASSLASQWDTEAFF.